The text below deals with one T cell receptor beta chain. Antigen: not known. TCRdb's copy holds only in-frame clones and misses some; the assay was immunoSEQ multiplex PCR. The sample carries some 2 million clones, about 95% recorded once. Germline CDR1 is MNHNS and CDR2 is SASEGT. Deletions cut 8 bases from V and 6 bases from J, with 13 bases between. The CDR3 is 13 residues long. The source of the sample is a study of shared clonotypes between healthy human individuals. Overall study: For every donor, three CD4 naive, three CD4 memory, two CD8 naive and one CD8 memory plates were used.

General study points: Owing to a small donor count, the genetic and exposure-history diversity represented was limited.

Selected positively for CCR7 and CD45RO-negative, naive CD8 cells excluded terminally differentiated effector memory CD45RA+ cells. This clonotype originated in a man younger than 35 in good health. What was sequenced was naive CD8+ T cells sorted from blood. The gene calls are TRBV6-1 and TRBJ2-2; maybe TRBD2 (5 bases). DNA of the CDR3: TGTGCCAGCGACCCGTACGGGGCCGGGGAGCTGTTTTTT. This gives the protein CASDPYGAGELFF.